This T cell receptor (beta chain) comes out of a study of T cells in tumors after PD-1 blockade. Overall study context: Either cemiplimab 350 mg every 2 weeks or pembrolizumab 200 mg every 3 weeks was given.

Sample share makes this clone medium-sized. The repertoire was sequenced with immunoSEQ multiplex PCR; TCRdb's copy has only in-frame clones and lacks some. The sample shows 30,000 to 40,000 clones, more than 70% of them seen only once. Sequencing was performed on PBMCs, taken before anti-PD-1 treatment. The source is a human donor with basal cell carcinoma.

As DNA, the CDR3 is TGTGCCAGCAGCCAAGATGACGGGGTGAGCTCCTACGAGCAGTACTTC. Encoded protein: CASSQDDGVSSYEQYF. V is TRBV3-1 (or the pseudogene TRBV3-2) and J is TRBJ2-7; D perhaps matches TRBD2 (5 bases). The CDR3 is made up of 16 amino acids. V lost 0 bases to trimming and J lost 0 bases, with 12 bases between them. Germline CDR1 LGHDT, CDR2 YNNKEL (reference sequence).